Presented here are 7 T cell receptor beta chains from one specimen sequenced in a study of blood T cell repertoires in COVID-19. Using immunoSEQ multiplex PCR, the repertoire was profiled, and TCRdb retains in-frame clones only, with some absent. The profile covers approximately 70,000 clones, with around nine tenths appearing a single time and 5.5% to 8% taken by the ten largest. The sequencing input was peripheral blood. Every receptor here comes from a man aged 45-60 years with active COVID-19.

The CDR3 protein is CASSQQLPYEQYF. The CDR3 DNA follows: TGCGCCAGCAGCCAACAACTCCCGTACGAGCAGTACTTC. V gene TRBV4-3 combines with J gene TRBJ2-7; D is uncertain. CDR3 length equals 13 residues. Germline CDR1 and CDR2: LGHNA and YSLEER. The V end was cut by 2 bases, the J end by 4 bases, with 9 bases between.

This chain uses TRBV15 with TRBJ2-1, with 7 bases matching TRBD2. This CDR3 has 15 residues. Germline assignment: CDR1 LNHNV and CDR2 YYDKDF (reference sequence). Trimming at V came to 6 bases and at J to 2 bases, leaving 7 bases not matched to a gene. The CDR3 loop reads CATRSRRGTYNEQFF. CDR3 coding DNA: TGTGCCACCAGAAGTAGGCGGGGGACCTACAATGAGCAGTTCTTC.

V is TRBV12-3 or TRBV12-4 and J is TRBJ1-1; no reliable D call. This CDR3 is 13 amino acids long. V was clipped by 3 bases and J by 1 base, with 6 bases between them. CDR3 region: CASSFGRNTEAFF. CDR3 coding DNA: TGTGCCAGCAGTTTTGGGAGGAACACTGAAGCTTTCTTT.

The V and J genes are TRBV28 and TRBJ1-1; 7 bases map to TRBD1. Germline lookup yields CDR1 MDHEN and CDR2 SYDVKM. This CDR3 comprises 15 residues. V lost 7 bases, J lost 4 bases, and 12 bases stayed unmatched. The CDR3 region is CASTLGGRVATEAFF. CDR3 DNA sequence: TGTGCCAGCACCCTAGGGGGCCGGGTCGCCACTGAAGCTTTCTTT.

V is TRBV11-3 and J is TRBJ1-5; 12 bases map to TRBD1. The CDR3 consists of 20 residues. V lost 2 bases and J lost 1; bases outside the gene matches: 12. Per the germline V gene, CDR1 is SGHNT and CDR2 is YENEEA. The CDR3 region has the DNA TGTGCCAGCAGCTTATTTCGGGACAGGGGGCCGGAAGGGAGCAATCAGCCCCAGCATTTT. It is translated as CASSLFRDRGPEGSNQPQHF. The whole variable domain, filled in from reference TRBV11-3 and TRBJ1-5, reads EAGVVQSPRYKIIEKKQPVAFWCNPISGHNTLYWYLQNLGQGPELLIRYENEEAVDDSQLPKDRFSAERLKGVDSTLKIQPAELGDSAVYLCASSLFRDRGPEGSNQPQHFGDGTRLSIL.

This clone was observed a few times. The chain is built from TRBV7-2 and TRBJ2-7, with 9 bases matching TRBD1. The length of the CDR3 is 17 residues. From germline, CDR1 is SGHTA and CDR2 FQGNSA. After removal of 2 bases from V and 5 bases from J, the junction contained 13 bases not matched to a gene. The CDR3 bases are TGTGCCAGCAGCTTATTGGCCGGGACAGGGCCACCTGACGAGCAGTACTTC. It is translated as CASSLLAGTGPPDEQYF.

The rearrangement links TRBV9 to TRBJ2-7; tentative D call: TRBD2 (7 bases). The CDR3 consists of 15 residues. Germline values: CDR1 SGDLS, CDR2 YYNGEE. Trimming pared 4 bases from V and 0 bases from J, leaving 14 bases between. CDR3: CASSSRGGHSYEQYF. The CDR3 bases are TGTGCCAGCAGCTCGAGGGGGGGCCACTCCTACGAGCAGTACTTC.